The 9 T cell receptor beta chains below were found in one sample sequenced in a study of cytotoxic CD8 clonotypes in ibrutinib-treated CLL. TCRdb keeps only in-frame clones here, not all; method: immunoSEQ multiplex PCR. The data show about 22,000 clones, with approximately 81% seen just once and around 7.9% held by the top ten. Sample: PBMCs, taken before ibrutinib treatment. These receptors originate from a human donor with chronic lymphocytic leukemia.

This clone occurred a few times. The chain combines TRBV5-8 with TRBJ1-2; TRBD1 is a possible D gene (5 bases). The V and J ends lost 3 bases and 2 bases respectively, with 17 bases between them. This CDR3 has 16 residues. Germline V lookup: CDR1 SGHTS, CDR2 YDEGEE. The CDR3 loop reads CASSWATVTGNYGYTF. CDR3 sequence (DNA): TGTGCCAGCAGCTGGGCGACAGTAACTGGAAACTATGGCTACACCTTC.

The rearrangement links TRBV25-1 to TRBJ2-1; weak D call: TRBD2 (6 bases). The CDR3 consists of 14 residues. V lost 2 bases and J 7 bases, leaving 12 bases between the germline ends. From germline, CDR1 is MGHDK and CDR2 SYGVNS. CDR3 loop: CASSELGSLNEQFF. Here the CDR3 DNA reads TGTGCCAGCAGTGAACTCGGGAGTTTGAATGAGCAGTTCTTC.

The chain links TRBV20-1 to TRBJ1-2; D ambiguous. CDR1 and CDR2 (germline): DFQATT, SNEGSKA (reference sequence). V was cut by 5 bases and J by 4 bases, with 8 bases left in between. The CDR3 is 11 residues long. This chain's CDR3 is CSAPRGYGYTF. In DNA form, the CDR3 reads TGCAGTGCTCCACGGGGCTATGGCTACACCTTC.

The J gene is TRBJ2-1, the V gene TRBV29-1; D not certain. The V end was cut by 6 bases, the J end by 0 bases, with 9 bases between. This CDR3 region has 13 residues. Germline V gene lookup returns CDR1 SQVTM and CDR2 ANQGSEA. CDR3 nucleotide sequence: TGCAGCGTCGGGCGGAGCTCCTACAATGAGCAGTTCTTC. It codes for CSVGRSSYNEQFF.

This clone was observed a handful of times. The V and J genes are TRBV9 and TRBJ1-5; 11 bases match TRBD1. The trim removed 0 bases at V and 5 bases at J, leaving 7 bases unmatched. Germline loops: CDR1 SGDLS, CDR2 YYNGEE. The CDR3 contains 17 residues. The CDR3 sequence: CASSVGGTGGGDQPQHF. CDR3 DNA sequence: TGTGCCAGCAGCGTAGGGGGGACAGGGGGTGGCGATCAGCCCCAGCATTTT.

The V call is TRBV11-2, the J call TRBJ2-3, with D uncertain. This CDR3 region has 11 residues. Trimming removed 5 bases at V and 10 bases at J, with 10 bases between. Per germline, CDR1 SGHAT and CDR2 FQNNGV. CDR3 sequence (DNA): TGTGCCAGCAGCGTCAGTCCCGCGCAGTATTTT. It encodes CASSVSPAQYF.

The chain combines TRBV7-9 with TRBJ1-2, with TRBD1 identical over 8 bases. CDR1 and CDR2 from the germline V gene are SEHNR and FQNEAQ (reference sequence). Trimming cost V 5 bases and J 8 bases; bases outside gene matches: 10. The CDR3 is 14 amino acids. The CDR3 reads CASSHLQGGKGYTF. DNA for the CDR3: TGTGCCAGCAGCCATTTACAGGGGGGAAAGGGCTACACCTTC. Based on the CDR3 plus reference TRBV7-9 and TRBJ1-2, the full variable domain is DTGVSQNPRHKITKRGQNVTFRCDPISEHNRLYWYRQTLGQGPEFLTYFQNEAQLEKSRLLSDRFSAERPKGSFSTLEIQRTEQGDSAMYLCASSHLQGGKGYTFGSGTRLTVV.

This chain links TRBV18 with TRBJ2-5; a possible D gene is TRBD1 (6 bases). Trimming pared 3 bases from V and 2 bases from J, leaving 16 bases between. CDR1 is KGHSH and CDR2 is LQKENI in the germline V gene. The CDR3 is made up of 16 amino acids. CDR3 region: CASSPAGLGTQETQYF. CDR3 bases: TGTGCCAGCTCACCGGCAGGTCTTGGGACACAAGAGACCCAGTACTTC.

This rearrangement joins TRBV7-6 to TRBJ1-1; TRBD1 agrees at 7 bases. The CDR3 covers 12 residues. V dropped 6 bases and J dropped 4; count of bases not matched to a gene: 2. Germline CDR1 is SGHVS and CDR2 is FNYEAQ. This chain's CDR3 is CASSQGGTEAFF. The CDR3 DNA is TGTGCCAGCAGTCAGGGGGGCACTGAAGCTTTCTTT.